This paragraph covers one T cell receptor (beta chain) sequence. RNA was isolated and reverse transcribed to cDNA, the sequencing template. Some clones are missing from TCRdb's copy, which holds only in-frame ones; the method was immunoSEQ multiplex PCR. Here the sample spans about 97,000 clones, 41% being singletons. The length of the CDR3 is 15 residues. Germline lookup yields CDR1 SNHLY and CDR2 FYNNEI. V lost 6 bases to trimming and J lost 5 bases; unmatched junction nucleotides: 8. The sample comes from a study of CD8+ T cells in alopecia areata. Overall study context: Treatment comprised oral tofacitinib, 5 to 10 mg twice daily, in treated patients.

The receptor was isolated from a human donor with alopecia areata. Sequenced sample: CD4+ T cells sorted from blood. The chain joins TRBV2 to TRBJ2-3; the match to TRBD2 covers 10 bases. CDR3 loop: CASSFQGLAEDTQYF. Here the CDR3 DNA reads TGTGCCAGCAGCTTTCAAGGACTAGCGGAAGATACGCAGTATTTT.